These 12 T cell receptor beta chains came from one sample sequenced in a study of cytomegalovirus exposure and HLA in healthy donors. Repertoires were generated with immunoSEQ multiplex PCR, while TCRdb's copy carries only in-frame clones and drops some. The table has more than 140,000 clones, roughly 91% seen once. Sample: PBMCs. Receptors originate from a woman aged 18-29 years in good health and CMV-seropositive.

The chain carries TRBV13 and TRBJ2-7; D not certain. The V gene's germline CDR1 is PRHDT and CDR2 FYEKMQ (reference sequence). The V end was cut by 5 bases, the J end by 2 bases, with 7 bases between. This CDR3 has 12 amino acids. The CDR3, as DNA: TGTGCCAGCAGCAATACTACCTACGAGCAGTACTTC. Translating it yields CASSNTTYEQYF.

The chain has TRBV4-2 and TRBJ2-7, with D possibly TRBD2 on 5 matching bases. This CDR3 has 16 residues. Looked up from germline, CDR1 is LGHNA and CDR2 is YNFKEQ. V was pared by 4 bases and J by 0 bases, with 16 bases between. The CDR3 is CASSPKLEAGSYEQYF. The CDR3 region has the DNA TGTGCCAGCAGCCCCAAACTAGAAGCAGGCTCCTACGAGCAGTACTTC.

V usage is TRBV11-1 and J usage is TRBJ2-7; the match to TRBD1 covers 7 bases. Germline values: CDR1 SGHAT, CDR2 FQDESV (reference sequence). This CDR3 region has 16 residues. The J segment lost 4 bases and the V segment lost 5 bases, leaving 14 bases of the junction unmatched. The CDR3 sequence is CASSRTSGTAFYEQYF. CDR3 nucleotides: TGTGCCAGCAGCAGGACGTCTGGGACAGCTTTTTACGAGCAGTACTTC.

The chain carries TRBV5-4 and TRBJ1-2; 7 nucleotides align to TRBD1. CDR1 SGHNT and CDR2 YYREEE come from the germline V gene (reference sequence). Trimming took 4 bases from V and 8 from J; bases not matched to a gene: 11. The CDR3 contains 14 residues. The CDR3 nucleotides read TGTGCCAGCAGCCAAGGACAGGTCCACGTGGGCTACACCTTC. Residues: CASSQGQVHVGYTF.

This chain connects TRBV10-3 to TRBJ2-5; unclear D gene. The CDR3 extends over 17 amino acids. V was clipped by 0 bases and J by 2 bases, with 16 bases between them. Germline V gives CDR1 ENHRY, CDR2 SYGVKD. The CDR3 DNA sequence: TGTGCCATCAGTGAGTCGAAGGCAGGTTTATGGCAAGAGACCCAGTACTTC. Protein: CAISESKAGLWQETQYF.

The chain uses TRBV15 and TRBJ2-7; TRBD2 agrees at 12 bases. V lost 0 bases and J lost 11; bases outside the gene matches: 11. The V gene's germline CDR1 is LNHNV and CDR2 YYDKDF (reference sequence). The CDR3 runs 16 residues. CDR3 loop: CATSRDLTSGSYFKYF. The CDR3 DNA is TGTGCCACCAGCAGAGATTTGACTAGCGGGAGTTATTTTAAGTACTTC.

This chain connects TRBV30 to TRBJ2-5; D perhaps matches TRBD2 (5 bases). Between the trimmed V and J ends, which lost 8 bases and 1 base, there was a span of 17 bases. CDR3 size: 14 residues. Germline V gene lookup returns CDR1 GTSNPN and CDR2 SVGIG (reference sequence). CDR3 residues: CARSTGSGQETQYF. As DNA, the CDR3 is TGTGCCAGATCCACTGGGAGCGGCCAAGAGACCCAGTACTTC. Variable domain in full (rest from reference TRBV30 and TRBJ2-5): SQTIHQWPATLVQPVGSPLSLECTVEGTSNPNLYWYRQAAGRGLQLLFYSVGIGQISSEVPQNLSASRPQDRQFILSSKKLLLSDSGFYLCARSTGSGQETQYFGPGTRLLVL.

This clone has just one count. The gene calls are TRBV2 and TRBJ2-1; 8 bases align to TRBD2. There are 14 residues in the CDR3. V shed 2 bases, J shed 10 bases, and the junction held 7 bases outside the gene matches. The germline CDR1 and CDR2 sequences are SNHLY and FYNNEI. CDR3 bases: TGTGCCAGCAGTGAACTGCGGGGGGCGGGGGAGCAGTTCTTC. Protein: CASSELRGAGEQFF.

The V call is TRBV10-3, the J call TRBJ2-1; 10 positions agree with TRBD2. Unmatched junction bases numbered 13, after V lost 6 bases and J lost 8 bases. CDR1 and CDR2 from the germline V gene are ENHRY and SYGVKD. This CDR3 comprises 16 residues. CDR3 nucleotides: TGTGCCATCAGACAACCCCTAGCGGGAGCTCGGGATGAGCAGTTCTTC. Protein product: CAIRQPLAGARDEQFF.

V and J are TRBV30 and TRBJ1-1; D remains unclear. The CDR3 sequence is 13 residues long. Germline V gene data show CDR1 as GTSNPN and CDR2 as SVGIG (reference sequence). V dropped 3 bases and J dropped 3 bases, with 11 bases sitting between them. As DNA, the CDR3 is TGTGCCTGGAGGCAGCGTGGTGACACTGAAGCTTTCTTT. Translating gives CAWRQRGDTEAFF.

The chain uses TRBV7-9 and TRBJ1-2, with D possibly being TRBD1 (5 bases). V lost 1 base, J lost 5 bases, and 11 bases lay in between. Germline V gene data show CDR1 as SEHNR and CDR2 as FQNEAQ (reference sequence). There are 14 residues in the CDR3. Written as DNA, the CDR3 is TGTGCCAGCAGCTTAGAGTCAGGGTATTATGGCTACACCTTC. It is translated as CASSLESGYYGYTF.

The V call is TRBV10-1, the J call TRBJ2-7; 7 bases map to TRBD2. Germline assignment: CDR1 WNHNN and CDR2 SYGVQD (reference sequence). The CDR3 runs 14 residues. J lost 4 bases, V lost 5 bases, and 8 bases had no gene match. CDR3 residues: CASSIGGSGYEQYF. Written as DNA, the CDR3 is TGCGCCAGCAGTATCGGCGGGAGTGGGTACGAGCAGTACTTC.